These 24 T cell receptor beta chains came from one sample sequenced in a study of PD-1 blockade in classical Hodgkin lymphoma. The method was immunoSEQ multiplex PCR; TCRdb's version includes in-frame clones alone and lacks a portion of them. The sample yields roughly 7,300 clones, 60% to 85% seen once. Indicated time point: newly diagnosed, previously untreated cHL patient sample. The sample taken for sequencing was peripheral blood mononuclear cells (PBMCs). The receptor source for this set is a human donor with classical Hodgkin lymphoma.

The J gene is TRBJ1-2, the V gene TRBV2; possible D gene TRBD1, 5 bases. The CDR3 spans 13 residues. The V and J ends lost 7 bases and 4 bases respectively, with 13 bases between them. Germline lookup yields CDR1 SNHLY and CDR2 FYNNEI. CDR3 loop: CASTGGITYGYTF. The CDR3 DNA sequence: TGTGCCAGCACGGGGGGGATAACCTATGGCTACACCTTC. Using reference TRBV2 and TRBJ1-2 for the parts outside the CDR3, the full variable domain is EPEVTQTPSHQVTQMGQEVILRCVPISNHLYFYWYRQILGQKVEFLVSFYNNEISEKSEIFDDQFSVERPDGSNFTLKIRSTKLEDSAMYFCASTGGITYGYTFGSGTRLTVV.

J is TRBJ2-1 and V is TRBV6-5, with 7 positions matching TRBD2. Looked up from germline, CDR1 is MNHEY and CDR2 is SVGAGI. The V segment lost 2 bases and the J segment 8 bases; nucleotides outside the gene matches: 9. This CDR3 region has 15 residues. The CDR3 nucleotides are TGTGCCAGCAGTTACGGGGTAGCGGGTCTTGATGAGCAGTTCTTC. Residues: CASSYGVAGLDEQFF.

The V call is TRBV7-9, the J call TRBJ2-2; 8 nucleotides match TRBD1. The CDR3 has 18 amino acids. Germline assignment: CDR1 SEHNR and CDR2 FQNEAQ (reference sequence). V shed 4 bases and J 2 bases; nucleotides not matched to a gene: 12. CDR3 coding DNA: TGTGCCAGCAGCTACTTTCCCTTAGACAGGGGAAACACCGGGGAGCTGTTTTTT. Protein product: CASSYFPLDRGNTGELFF.

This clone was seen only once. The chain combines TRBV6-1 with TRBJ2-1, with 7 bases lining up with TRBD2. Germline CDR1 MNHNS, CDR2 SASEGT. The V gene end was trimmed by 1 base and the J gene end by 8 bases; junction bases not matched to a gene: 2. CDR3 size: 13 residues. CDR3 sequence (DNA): TGTGCCAGCAGTGAAGTTCGGGGGGATGAGCAGTTCTTC. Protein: CASSEVRGDEQFF.

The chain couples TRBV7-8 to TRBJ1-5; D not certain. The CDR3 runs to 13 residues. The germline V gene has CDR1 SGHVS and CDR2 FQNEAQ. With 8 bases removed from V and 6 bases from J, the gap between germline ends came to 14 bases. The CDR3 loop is CASQWGKGQPQHF. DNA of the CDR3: TGTGCCAGCCAGTGGGGTAAGGGTCAGCCCCAGCATTTT.

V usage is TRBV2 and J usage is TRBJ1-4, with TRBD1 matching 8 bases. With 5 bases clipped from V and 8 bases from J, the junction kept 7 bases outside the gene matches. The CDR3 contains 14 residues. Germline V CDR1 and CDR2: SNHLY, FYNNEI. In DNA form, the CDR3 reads TGTGCCAGCAGTCCGACAGGGGAGCAGGAAAAACTGTTTTTT. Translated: CASSPTGEQEKLFF.

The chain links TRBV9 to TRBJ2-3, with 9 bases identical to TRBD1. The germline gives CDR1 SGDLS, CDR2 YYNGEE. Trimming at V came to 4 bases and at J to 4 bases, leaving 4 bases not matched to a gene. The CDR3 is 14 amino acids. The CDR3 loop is CASSTQGAADTQYF. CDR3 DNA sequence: TGTGCCAGCAGCACACAGGGGGCCGCAGATACGCAGTATTTT. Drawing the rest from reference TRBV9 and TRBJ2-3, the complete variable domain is DSGVTQTPKHLITATGQRVTLRCSPRSGDLSVYWYQQSLDQGLQFLIQYYNGEERAKGNILERFSAQQFPDLHSELNLSSLELGDSALYFCASSTQGAADTQYFGPGTRLTVL.

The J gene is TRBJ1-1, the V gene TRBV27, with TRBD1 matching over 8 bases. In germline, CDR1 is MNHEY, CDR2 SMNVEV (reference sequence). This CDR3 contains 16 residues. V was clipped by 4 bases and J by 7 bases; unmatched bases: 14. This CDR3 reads CASSSIPFDRGDEAFF. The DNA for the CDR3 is TGTGCCAGCAGTTCCATACCCTTCGACAGGGGTGATGAAGCTTTCTTT.

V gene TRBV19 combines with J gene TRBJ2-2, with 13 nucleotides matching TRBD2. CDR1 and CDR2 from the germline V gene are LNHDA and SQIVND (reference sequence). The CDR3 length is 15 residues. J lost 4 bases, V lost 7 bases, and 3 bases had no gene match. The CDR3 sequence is CASIRTSGSTGELFF. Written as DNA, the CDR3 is TGTGCCAGTATCCGGACTAGCGGGAGCACCGGGGAGCTGTTTTTT.

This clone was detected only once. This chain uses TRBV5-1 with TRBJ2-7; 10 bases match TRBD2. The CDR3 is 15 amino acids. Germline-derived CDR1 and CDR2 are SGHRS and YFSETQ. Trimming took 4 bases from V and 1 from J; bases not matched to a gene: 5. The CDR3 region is CASSPAAGGSYEQYF. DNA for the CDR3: TGCGCCAGCAGCCCTGCAGCGGGAGGGTCCTACGAGCAGTACTTC.

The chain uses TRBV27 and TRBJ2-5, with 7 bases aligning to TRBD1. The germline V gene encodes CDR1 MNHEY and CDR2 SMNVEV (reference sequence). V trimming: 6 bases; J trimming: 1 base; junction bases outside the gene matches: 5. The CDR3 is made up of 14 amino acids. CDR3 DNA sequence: TGTGCCAGCAGCCCTGACAGGGTCCAAGAGACCCAGTACTTC. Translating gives CASSPDRVQETQYF.

The CDR3 here is CSVTGGYGYTF. The CDR3 nucleotides read TGCAGCGTTACTGGCGGCTATGGCTACACCTTC. The rearrangement joins TRBV29-1 to TRBJ1-2; D is undetermined. The ends were cut back, 5 bases at V and 4 bases at J, with 8 bases in the middle. Looked up from germline, CDR1 is SQVTM and CDR2 is ANQGSEA. The CDR3 sequence is 11 residues long.

Here the CDR3 DNA reads TGTGCCAGCAGCCAAGGTATGGATTCACCCCTCCACTTT. Translating it yields CASSQGMDSPLHF. The chain recombines TRBV4-2 with TRBJ1-6, with D unclear. This CDR3 is built from 13 residues. Deletions cut 1 base from V and 8 bases from J, with 6 bases between. CDR1 and CDR2 from the germline V gene are LGHNA and YNFKEQ.

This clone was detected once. CDR3 residues: CASMLTGMNTGELFF. In DNA form, the CDR3 reads TGTGCCAGCATGCTGACAGGGATGAACACCGGGGAGCTGTTTTTT. The chain links TRBV2 to TRBJ2-2; 7 bases are a match to TRBD1. The V gene end was trimmed by 7 bases and the J gene end by 1 base; junction bases not matched to a gene: 6. In germline, CDR1 is SNHLY, CDR2 FYNNEI. This CDR3 region has 15 residues.

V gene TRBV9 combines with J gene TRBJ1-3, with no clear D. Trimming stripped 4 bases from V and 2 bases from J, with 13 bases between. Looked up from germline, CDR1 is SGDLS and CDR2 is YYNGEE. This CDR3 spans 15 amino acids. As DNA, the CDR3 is TGTGCCAGCAGCCCGGTGGGAGAAACTGGAAACACCATATATTTT. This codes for CASSPVGETGNTIYF.

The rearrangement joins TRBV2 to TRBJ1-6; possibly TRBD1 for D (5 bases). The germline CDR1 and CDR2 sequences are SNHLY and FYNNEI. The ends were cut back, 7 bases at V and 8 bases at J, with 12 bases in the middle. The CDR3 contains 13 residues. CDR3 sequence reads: CASNGASDSPLHF. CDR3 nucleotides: TGTGCCAGCAATGGGGCTAGCGATTCACCCCTCCACTTT.

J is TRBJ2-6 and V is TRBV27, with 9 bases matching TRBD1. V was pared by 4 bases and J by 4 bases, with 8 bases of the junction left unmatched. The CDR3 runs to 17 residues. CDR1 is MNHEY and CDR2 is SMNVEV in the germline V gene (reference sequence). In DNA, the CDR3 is TGTGCCAGCAGTTCCGGGACAGGGCCCATGGGGGCCAACGTCCTGACTTTC. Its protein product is CASSSGTGPMGANVLTF.

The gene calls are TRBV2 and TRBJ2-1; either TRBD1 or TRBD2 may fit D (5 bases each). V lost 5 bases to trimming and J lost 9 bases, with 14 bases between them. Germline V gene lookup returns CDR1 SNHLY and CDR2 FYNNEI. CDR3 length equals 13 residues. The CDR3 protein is CASSLGEWVEQFF. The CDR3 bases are TGTGCCAGCAGTTTAGGGGAGTGGGTTGAGCAGTTCTTC.

The CDR3 loop reads CATSRVGGRNQPQHF. As DNA, the CDR3 is TGTGCCACCAGCAGAGTCGGGGGTCGCAATCAGCCCCAGCATTTT. The chain employs TRBV15 and TRBJ1-5, with TRBD1 as a possible D gene (5 bases). V gave up 1 base and J gave up 2 bases, with 9 bases separating them. This CDR3 region has 15 residues. CDR1 and CDR2 (germline): LNHNV, YYDKDF (reference sequence).

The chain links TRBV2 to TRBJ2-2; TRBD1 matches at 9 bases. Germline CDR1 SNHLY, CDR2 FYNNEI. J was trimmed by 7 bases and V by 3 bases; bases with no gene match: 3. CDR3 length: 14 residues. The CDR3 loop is CASSEGQGFGELFF. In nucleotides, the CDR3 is TGTGCCAGCAGTGAGGGACAGGGTTTCGGGGAGCTGTTTTTT.

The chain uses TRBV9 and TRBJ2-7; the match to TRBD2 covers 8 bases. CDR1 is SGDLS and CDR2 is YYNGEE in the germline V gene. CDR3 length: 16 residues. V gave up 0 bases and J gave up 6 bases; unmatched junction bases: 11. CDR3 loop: CASSVGGGLAGSEQYF. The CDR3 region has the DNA TGTGCCAGCAGCGTAGGGGGAGGGCTAGCGGGCTCCGAGCAGTACTTC.

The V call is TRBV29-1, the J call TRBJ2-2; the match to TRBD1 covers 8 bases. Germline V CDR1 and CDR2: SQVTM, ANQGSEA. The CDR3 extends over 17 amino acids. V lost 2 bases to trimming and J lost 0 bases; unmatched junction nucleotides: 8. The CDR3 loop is CSVEQDRENSNTGELFF. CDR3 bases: TGCAGCGTTGAACAGGACAGGGAGAATTCGAACACCGGGGAGCTGTTTTTT.

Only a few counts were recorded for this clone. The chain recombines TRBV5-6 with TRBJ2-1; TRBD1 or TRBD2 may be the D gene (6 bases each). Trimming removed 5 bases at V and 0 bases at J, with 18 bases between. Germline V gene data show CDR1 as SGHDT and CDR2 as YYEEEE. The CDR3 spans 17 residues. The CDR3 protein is CASRVGRGHSSYNEQFF. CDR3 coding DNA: TGTGCCAGCAGGGTAGGGCGGGGACATAGCTCCTACAATGAGCAGTTCTTC.

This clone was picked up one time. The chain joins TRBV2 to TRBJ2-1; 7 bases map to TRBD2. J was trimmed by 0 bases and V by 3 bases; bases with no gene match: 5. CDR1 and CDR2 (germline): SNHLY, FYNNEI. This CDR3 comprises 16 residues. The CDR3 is CASSDDPGGSYNEQFF. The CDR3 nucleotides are TGTGCCAGCAGTGACGATCCGGGGGGCTCCTACAATGAGCAGTTCTTC. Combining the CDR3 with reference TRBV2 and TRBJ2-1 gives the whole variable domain EPEVTQTPSHQVTQMGQEVILRCVPISNHLYFYWYRQILGQKVEFLVSFYNNEISEKSEIFDDQFSVERPDGSNFTLKIRSTKLEDSAMYFCASSDDPGGSYNEQFFGPGTRLTVL.